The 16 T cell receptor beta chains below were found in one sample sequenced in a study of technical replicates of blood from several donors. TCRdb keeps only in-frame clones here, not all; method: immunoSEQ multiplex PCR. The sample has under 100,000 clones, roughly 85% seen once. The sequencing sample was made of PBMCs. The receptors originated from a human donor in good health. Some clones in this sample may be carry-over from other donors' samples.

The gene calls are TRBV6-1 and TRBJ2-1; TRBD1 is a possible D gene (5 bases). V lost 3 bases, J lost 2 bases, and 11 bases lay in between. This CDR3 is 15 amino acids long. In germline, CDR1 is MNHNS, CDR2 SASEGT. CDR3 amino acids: CASSEGGHTYNEQFF. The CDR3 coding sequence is TGTGCCAGCAGTGAGGGCGGACATACCTACAATGAGCAGTTCTTC.

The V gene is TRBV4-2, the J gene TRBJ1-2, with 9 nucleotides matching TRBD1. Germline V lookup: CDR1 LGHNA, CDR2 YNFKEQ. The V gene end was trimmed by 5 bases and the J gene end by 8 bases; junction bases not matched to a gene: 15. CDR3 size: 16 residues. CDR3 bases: TGTGCCAGCAGCACCCGGGGACAGGGAAGCTTAGACGGCTACACCTTC. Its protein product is CASSTRGQGSLDGYTF.

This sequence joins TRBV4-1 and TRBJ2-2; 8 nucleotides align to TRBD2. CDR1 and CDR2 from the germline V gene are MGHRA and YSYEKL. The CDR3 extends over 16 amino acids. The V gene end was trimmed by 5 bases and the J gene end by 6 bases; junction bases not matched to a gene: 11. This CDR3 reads CASSAPGLVYSGELFF. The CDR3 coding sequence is TGCGCCAGCAGCGCTCCGGGACTAGTCTATTCCGGGGAGCTGTTTTTT.

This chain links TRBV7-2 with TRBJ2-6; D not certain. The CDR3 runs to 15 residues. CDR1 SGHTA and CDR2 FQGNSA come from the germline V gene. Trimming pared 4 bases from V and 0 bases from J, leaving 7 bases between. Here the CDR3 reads CASSSGSSGANVLTF. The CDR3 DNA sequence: TGTGCCAGCAGCTCAGGCAGCTCTGGGGCCAACGTCCTGACTTTC.

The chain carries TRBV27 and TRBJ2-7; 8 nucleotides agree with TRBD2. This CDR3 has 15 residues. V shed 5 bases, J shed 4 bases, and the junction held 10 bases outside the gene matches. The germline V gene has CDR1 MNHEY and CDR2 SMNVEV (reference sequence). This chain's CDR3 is CASSRGGSVSYEQYF. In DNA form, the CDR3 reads TGTGCCAGCAGTCGGGGGGGGAGCGTGTCATACGAGCAGTACTTC.

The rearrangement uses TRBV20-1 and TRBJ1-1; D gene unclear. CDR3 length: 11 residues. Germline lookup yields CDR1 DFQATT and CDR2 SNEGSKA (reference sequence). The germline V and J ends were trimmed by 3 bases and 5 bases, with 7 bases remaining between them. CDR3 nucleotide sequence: TGCAGTGCTAGGCGGTTAACTGAAGCTTTCTTT. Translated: CSARRLTEAFF.

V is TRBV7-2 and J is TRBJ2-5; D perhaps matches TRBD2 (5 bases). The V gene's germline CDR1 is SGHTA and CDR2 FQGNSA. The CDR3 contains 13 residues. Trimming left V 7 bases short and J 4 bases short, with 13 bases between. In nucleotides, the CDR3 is TGTGCCAGCACCCCCGGACTTAGAGAGACCCAGTACTTC. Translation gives CASTPGLRETQYF.

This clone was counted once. Here the CDR3 reads CASSLKGSDTGELFF. CDR3 in DNA: TGCGCCAGCAGCTTGAAGGGGTCGGACACCGGGGAGCTGTTTTTT. This rearrangement joins TRBV5-1 to TRBJ2-2; possible D gene TRBD1, 5 bases. Germline V lookup: CDR1 SGHRS, CDR2 YFSETQ. V lost 1 base and J 3 bases, leaving 10 bases between the germline ends. CDR3 length: 15 residues.

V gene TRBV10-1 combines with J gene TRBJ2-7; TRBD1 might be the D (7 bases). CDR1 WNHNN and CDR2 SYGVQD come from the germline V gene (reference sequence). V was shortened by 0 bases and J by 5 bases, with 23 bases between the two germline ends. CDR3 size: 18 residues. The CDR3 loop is CASSESEAGGFLVDEQYF. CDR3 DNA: TGCGCCAGCAGTGAGTCGGAGGCAGGGGGGTTCTTGGTGGACGAGCAGTACTTC.

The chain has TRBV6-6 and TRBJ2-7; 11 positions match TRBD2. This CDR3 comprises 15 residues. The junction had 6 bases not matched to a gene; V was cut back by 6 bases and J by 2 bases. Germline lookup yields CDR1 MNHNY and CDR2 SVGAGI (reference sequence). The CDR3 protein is CASSLTSGAAYEQYF. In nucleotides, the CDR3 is TGTGCCAGCAGCTTGACTAGCGGGGCCGCCTACGAGCAGTACTTC.

The CDR3 is CASSPGGVGGPDTQYF. CDR3 nucleotide sequence: TGTGCCAGCAGCCCTGGGGGCGTTGGGGGCCCAGATACGCAGTATTTT. The chain couples TRBV6-6 to TRBJ2-3; D may be TRBD1 (6 bases). V shed 6 bases and J shed 4 bases, with 20 bases lying between them. The CDR3 length is 16 residues. CDR1 is MNHNY and CDR2 is SVGAGI in the germline V gene (reference sequence).

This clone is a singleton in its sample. The CDR3 loop is CASSQVVSASYNEQFF. The CDR3 DNA reads TGCGCCAGCAGCCAAGTGGTCAGCGCGTCCTACAATGAGCAGTTCTTC. The rearrangement uses TRBV4-3 and TRBJ2-1, with unresolved D. V was clipped by 1 base and J by 1 base, with 11 bases between them. The CDR3 covers 16 residues. Germline V gene sequence: CDR1 LGHNA, CDR2 YSLEER.

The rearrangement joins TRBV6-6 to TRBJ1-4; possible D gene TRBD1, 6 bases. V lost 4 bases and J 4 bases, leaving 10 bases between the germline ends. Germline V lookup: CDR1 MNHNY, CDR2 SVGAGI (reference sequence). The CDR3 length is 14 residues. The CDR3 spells CASSLGGNNEKLFF. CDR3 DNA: TGTGCCAGCAGTTTAGGGGGAAATAATGAAAAACTGTTTTTT.

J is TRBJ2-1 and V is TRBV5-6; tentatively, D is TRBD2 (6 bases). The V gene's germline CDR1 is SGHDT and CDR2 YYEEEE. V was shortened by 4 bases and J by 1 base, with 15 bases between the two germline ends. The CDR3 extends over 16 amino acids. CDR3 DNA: TGTGCCAGCAGCGCCCTCGGGGGTAGGTCCTACAATGAGCAGTTCTTC. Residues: CASSALGGRSYNEQFF.

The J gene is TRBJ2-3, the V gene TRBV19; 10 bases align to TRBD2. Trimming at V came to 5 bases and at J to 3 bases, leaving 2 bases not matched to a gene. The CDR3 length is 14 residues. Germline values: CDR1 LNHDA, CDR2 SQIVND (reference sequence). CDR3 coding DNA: TGTGCCAGTAGTTCTAGCGGGGGTACAGATACGCAGTATTTT. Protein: CASSSSGGTDTQYF.

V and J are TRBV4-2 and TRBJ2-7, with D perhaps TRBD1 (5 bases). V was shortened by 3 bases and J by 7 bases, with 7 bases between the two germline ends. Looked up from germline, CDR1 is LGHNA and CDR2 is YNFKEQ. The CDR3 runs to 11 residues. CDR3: CASSQSGEQYF. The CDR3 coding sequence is TGTGCCAGCAGCCAGTCAGGGGAGCAGTACTTC.